This T cell receptor (beta chain) was identified during a study of blood T cell repertoires in COVID-19. For the study at large: Collection of acute and convalescent COVID-19 samples took place in the United States, Italy and Spain. From T cells, B-cell-depleted T cells, or PBMCs came the material, which was cDNA or gDNA.

Original analysis: Researchers report that nucleated cell counts were estimated from reference gene primer amplification. Sequenced by immunoSEQ multiplex PCR; TCRdb stores in-frame clones only, minus some. V, J and clone size are those of that table, while D and trimming were read from the DNA. The table has about 320,000 clones, approximately 82% seen once. The receptor comes from a woman aged 50 to 65 with acute or convalescent COVID-19. The source material was peripheral blood.

This CDR3 is CASIGQYTDTQYF. The CDR3, as DNA: TGTGCCAGCATCGGACAATACACAGATACGCAGTATTTT. The chain uses TRBV2 and TRBJ2-3, with a weak D call TRBD1 (5 bases). The germline V gene encodes CDR1 SNHLY and CDR2 FYNNEI. The CDR3 consists of 13 residues. V shed 7 bases and J shed 2 bases, with 10 bases lying between them.